The entry below describes one T cell receptor beta chain. The data originate from a study of blood T cell repertoires in COVID-19. Looking at the study overall: T cells, B-cell-depleted T cells, or PBMCs supplied cDNA or gDNA.

This CDR3 region has 14 residues. In germline, CDR1 is KGHSH, CDR2 LQKENI. The V gene lost 5 bases and the J gene lost 1 base, with 10 bases spanning the gap. The repertoire was sequenced with immunoSEQ multiplex PCR; TCRdb's copy has only in-frame clones and lacks some. The repertoire holds around 60,000 clones, with around four fifths as singletons. Material for sequencing was peripheral blood. This TCR came from a man aged 30 to 45 with COVID-19, enrolled during active disease. The chain is built from TRBV18 and TRBJ2-3; possible D gene TRBD1, 6 bases. This CDR3 is CASSRPGGTDTQYF. The CDR3 coding sequence is TGTGCCAGCTCAAGGCCAGGGGGCACAGATACGCAGTATTTT. The full variable domain, its missing parts supplied by reference TRBV18 and TRBJ2-3, is NAGVMQNPRHLVRRRGQEARLRCSPMKGHSHVYWYRQLPEEGLKFMVYLQKENIIDESGMPKERFSAEFPKEGPSILRIQQVVRGDSAAYFCASSRPGGTDTQYFGPGTRLTVL.